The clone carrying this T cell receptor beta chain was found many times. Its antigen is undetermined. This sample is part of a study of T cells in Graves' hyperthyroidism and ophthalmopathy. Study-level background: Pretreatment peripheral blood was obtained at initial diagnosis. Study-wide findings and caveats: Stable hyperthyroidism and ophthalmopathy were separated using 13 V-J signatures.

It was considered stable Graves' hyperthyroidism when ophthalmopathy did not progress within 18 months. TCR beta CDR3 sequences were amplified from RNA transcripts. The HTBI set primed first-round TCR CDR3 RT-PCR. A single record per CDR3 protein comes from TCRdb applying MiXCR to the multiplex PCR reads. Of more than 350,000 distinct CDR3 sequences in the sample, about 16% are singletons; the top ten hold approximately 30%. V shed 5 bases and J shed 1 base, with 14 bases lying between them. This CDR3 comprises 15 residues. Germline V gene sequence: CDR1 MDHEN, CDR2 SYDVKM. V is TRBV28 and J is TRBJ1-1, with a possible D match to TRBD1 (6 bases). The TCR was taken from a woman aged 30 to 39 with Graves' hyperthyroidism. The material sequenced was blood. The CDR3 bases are TGTGCCAGCAGTATTCCCGGGACACAGAACACTGAAGCTTTCTTT. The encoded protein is CASSIPGTQNTEAFF. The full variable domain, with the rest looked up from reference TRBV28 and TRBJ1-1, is DVKVTQSSRYLVKRTGEKVFLECVQDMDHENMFWYRQDPGLGLRLIYFSYDVKMKEKGDIPEGYSVSREKKERFSLILESASTNQTSMYLCASSIPGTQNTEAFFGQGTRLTVV.